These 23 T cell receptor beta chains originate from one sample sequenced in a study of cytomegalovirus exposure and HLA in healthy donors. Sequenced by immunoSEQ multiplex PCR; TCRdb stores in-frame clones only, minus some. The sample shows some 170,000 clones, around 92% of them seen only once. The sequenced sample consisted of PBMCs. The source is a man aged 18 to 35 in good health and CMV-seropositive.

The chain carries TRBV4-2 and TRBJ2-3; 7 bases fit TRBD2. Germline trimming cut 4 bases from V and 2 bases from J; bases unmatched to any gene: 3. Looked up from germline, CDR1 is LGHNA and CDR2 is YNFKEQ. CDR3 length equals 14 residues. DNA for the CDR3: TGTGCCAGCAGCCGGGGGGGATTCACAGATACGCAGTATTTT. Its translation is CASSRGGFTDTQYF.

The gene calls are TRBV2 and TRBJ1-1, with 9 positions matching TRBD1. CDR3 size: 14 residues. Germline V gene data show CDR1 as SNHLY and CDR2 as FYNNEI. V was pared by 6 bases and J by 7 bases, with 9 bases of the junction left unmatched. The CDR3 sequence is CASSVPGQGIEAFF. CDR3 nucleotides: TGTGCCAGCAGCGTCCCGGGACAGGGAATTGAAGCTTTCTTT.

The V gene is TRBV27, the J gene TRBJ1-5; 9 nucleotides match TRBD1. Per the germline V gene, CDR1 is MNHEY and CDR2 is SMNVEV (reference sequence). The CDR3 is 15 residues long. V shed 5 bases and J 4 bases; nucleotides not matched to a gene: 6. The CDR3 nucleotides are TGTGCCAGCAGTCCTATGGGACAGGGAAATCAGCCCCAGCATTTT. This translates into CASSPMGQGNQPQHF.

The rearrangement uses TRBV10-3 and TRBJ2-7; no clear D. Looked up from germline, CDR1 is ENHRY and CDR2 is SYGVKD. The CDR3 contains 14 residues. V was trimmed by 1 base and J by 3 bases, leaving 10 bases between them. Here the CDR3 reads CAISEFDQFYEQYF. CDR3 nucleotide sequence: TGTGCCATCAGTGAGTTTGATCAGTTCTACGAGCAGTACTTC.

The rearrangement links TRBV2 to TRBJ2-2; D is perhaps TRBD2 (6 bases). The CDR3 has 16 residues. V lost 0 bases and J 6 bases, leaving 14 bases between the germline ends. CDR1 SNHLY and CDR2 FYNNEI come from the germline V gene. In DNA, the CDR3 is TGTGCCAGCAGTGAAGCCGGGCGGGGAACGGCCGGGGAGCTGTTTTTT. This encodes CASSEAGRGTAGELFF. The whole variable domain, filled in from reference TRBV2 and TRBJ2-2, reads EPEVTQTPSHQVTQMGQEVILRCVPISNHLYFYWYRQILGQKVEFLVSFYNNEISEKSEIFDDQFSVERPDGSNFTLKIRSTKLEDSAMYFCASSEAGRGTAGELFFGEGSRLTVL.

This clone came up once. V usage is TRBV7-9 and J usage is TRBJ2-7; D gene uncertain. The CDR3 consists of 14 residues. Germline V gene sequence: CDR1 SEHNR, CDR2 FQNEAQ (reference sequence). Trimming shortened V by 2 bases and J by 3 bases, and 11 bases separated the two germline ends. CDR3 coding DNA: TGTGCCAGCAGCTTACTGGGCGACGACTACGAGCAGTACTTC. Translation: CASSLLGDDYEQYF. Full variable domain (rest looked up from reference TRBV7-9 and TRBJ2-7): DTGVSQNPRHKITKRGQNVTFRCDPISEHNRLYWYRQTLGQGPEFLTYFQNEAQLEKSRLLSDRFSAERPKGSFSTLEIQRTEQGDSAMYLCASSLLGDDYEQYFGPGTRLTVT.

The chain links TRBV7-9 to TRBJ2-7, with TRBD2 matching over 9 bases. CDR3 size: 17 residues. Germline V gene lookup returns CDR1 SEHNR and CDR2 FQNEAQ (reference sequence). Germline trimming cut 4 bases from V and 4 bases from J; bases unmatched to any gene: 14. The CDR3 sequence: CASSSTISGSRVYEQYF. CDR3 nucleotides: TGTGCCAGCAGCTCAACAATTAGCGGGAGCCGGGTATACGAGCAGTACTTC.

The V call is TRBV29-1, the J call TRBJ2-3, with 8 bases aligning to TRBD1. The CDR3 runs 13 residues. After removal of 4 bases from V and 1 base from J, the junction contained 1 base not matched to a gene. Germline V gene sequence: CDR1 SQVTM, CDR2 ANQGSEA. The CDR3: CSVVQGGTDTQYF. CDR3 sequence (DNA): TGCAGCGTTGTACAGGGGGGCACAGATACGCAGTATTTT.

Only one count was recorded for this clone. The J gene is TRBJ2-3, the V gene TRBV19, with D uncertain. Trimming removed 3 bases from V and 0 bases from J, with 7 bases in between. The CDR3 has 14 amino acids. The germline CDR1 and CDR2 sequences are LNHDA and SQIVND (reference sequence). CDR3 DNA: TGTGCCAGTAGTATCTTCACTAGCACAGATACGCAGTATTTT. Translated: CASSIFTSTDTQYF.

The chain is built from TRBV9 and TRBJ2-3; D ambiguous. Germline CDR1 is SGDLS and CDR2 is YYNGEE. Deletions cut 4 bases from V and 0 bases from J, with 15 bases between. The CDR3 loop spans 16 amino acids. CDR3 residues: CASSRSMTSSTDTQYF. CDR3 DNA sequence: TGTGCCAGCAGCCGATCTATGACATCTAGCACAGATACGCAGTATTTT.

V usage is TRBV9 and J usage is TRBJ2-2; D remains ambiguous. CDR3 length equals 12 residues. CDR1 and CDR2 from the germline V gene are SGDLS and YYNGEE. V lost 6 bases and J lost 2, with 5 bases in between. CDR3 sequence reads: CASTKNTGELFF. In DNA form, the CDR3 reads TGTGCCAGCACCAAAAACACCGGGGAGCTGTTTTTT.

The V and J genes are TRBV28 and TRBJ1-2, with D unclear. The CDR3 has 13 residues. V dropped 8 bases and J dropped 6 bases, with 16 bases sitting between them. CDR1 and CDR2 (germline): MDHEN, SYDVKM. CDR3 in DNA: TGTGCCAGCGTCTCAAGGGAGCGGCATGGCTACACCTTC. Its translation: CASVSRERHGYTF.

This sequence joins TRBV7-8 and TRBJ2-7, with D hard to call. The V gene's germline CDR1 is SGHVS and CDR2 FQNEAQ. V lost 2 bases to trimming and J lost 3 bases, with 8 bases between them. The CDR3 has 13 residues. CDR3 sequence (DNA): TGTGCCAGCAGCTTATACGAGCACTACGAGCAGTACTTC. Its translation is CASSLYEHYEQYF. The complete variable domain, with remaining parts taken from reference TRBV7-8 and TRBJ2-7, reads GAGVSQSPRYKVAKRGQDVALRCDPISGHVSLFWYQQALGQGPEFLTYFQNEAQLDKSGLPSDRFFAERPEGSVSTLKIQRTQQEDSAVYLCASSLYEHYEQYFGPGTRLTVT.

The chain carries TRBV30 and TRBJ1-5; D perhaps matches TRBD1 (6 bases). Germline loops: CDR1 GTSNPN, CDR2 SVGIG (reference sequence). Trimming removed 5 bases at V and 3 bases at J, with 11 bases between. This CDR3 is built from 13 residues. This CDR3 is CAWGGQANQPQHF. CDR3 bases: TGTGCCTGGGGGGGCCAGGCCAATCAGCCCCAGCATTTT.

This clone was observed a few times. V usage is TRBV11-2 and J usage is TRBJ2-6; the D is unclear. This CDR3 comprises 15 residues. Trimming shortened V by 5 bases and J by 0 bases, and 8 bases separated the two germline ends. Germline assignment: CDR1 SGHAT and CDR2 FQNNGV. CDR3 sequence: CASSAINSGANVLTF. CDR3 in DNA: TGTGCCAGCAGCGCTATCAACTCTGGGGCCAACGTCCTGACTTTC.

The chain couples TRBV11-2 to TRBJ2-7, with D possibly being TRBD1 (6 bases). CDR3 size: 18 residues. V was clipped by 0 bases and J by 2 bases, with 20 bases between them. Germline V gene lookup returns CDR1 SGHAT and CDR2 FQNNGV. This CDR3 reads CASSLDRWGRTAAYEQYF. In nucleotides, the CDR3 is TGTGCCAGCAGCTTAGATAGGTGGGGGCGCACGGCAGCCTACGAGCAGTACTTC.

CDR3 in amino acids: CATSRDRSGWDEQFF. In nucleotides, the CDR3 is TGTGCCACCAGCAGAGATAGGAGCGGTTGGGATGAGCAGTTCTTC. The chain has TRBV15 and TRBJ2-1; a weak D match, TRBD2 (5 bases). Germline V gene sequence: CDR1 LNHNV, CDR2 YYDKDF (reference sequence). The length of the CDR3 is 15 residues. V was clipped by 0 bases and J by 8 bases, with 14 bases between them.

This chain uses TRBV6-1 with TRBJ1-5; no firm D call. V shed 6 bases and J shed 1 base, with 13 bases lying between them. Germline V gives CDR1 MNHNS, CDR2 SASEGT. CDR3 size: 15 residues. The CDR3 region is CASRETGLSNQPQHF. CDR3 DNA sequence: TGTGCCAGCAGGGAAACCGGGTTGAGCAATCAGCCCCAGCATTTT.

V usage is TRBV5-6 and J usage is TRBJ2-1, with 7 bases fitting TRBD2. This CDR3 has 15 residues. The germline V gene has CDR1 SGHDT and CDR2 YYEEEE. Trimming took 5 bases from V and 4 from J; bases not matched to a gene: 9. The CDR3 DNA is TGTGCCAGCAGTTTTACGGGAGGAGGGTACAATGAGCAGTTCTTC. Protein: CASSFTGGGYNEQFF.

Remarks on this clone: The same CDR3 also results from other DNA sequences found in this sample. In DNA form, the CDR3 reads TGTGCCAGCAGCTTGAGAGGGTCAAACTATGGCTACACCTTC. It encodes CASSLRGSNYGYTF. This chain joins TRBV5-6 and TRBJ1-2; D is undetermined. The germline V gene encodes CDR1 SGHDT and CDR2 YYEEEE. This CDR3 spans 14 amino acids. V lost 1 base and J lost 2, with 9 bases in between.

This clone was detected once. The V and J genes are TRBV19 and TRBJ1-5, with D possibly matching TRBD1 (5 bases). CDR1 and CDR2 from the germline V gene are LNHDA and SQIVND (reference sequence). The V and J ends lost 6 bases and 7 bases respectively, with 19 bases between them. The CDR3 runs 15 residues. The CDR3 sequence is CASRELRDLQQPQHF. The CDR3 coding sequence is TGTGCCAGTAGGGAACTCCGGGACTTGCAGCAGCCCCAGCATTTT.

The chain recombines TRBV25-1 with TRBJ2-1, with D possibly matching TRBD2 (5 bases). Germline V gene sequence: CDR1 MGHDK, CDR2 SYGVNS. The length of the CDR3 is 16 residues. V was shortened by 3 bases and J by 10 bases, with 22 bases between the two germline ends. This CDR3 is CASSDPTVIGPGEQFF. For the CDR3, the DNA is TGTGCCAGCAGTGATCCAACTGTAATCGGCCCGGGGGAGCAGTTCTTC.

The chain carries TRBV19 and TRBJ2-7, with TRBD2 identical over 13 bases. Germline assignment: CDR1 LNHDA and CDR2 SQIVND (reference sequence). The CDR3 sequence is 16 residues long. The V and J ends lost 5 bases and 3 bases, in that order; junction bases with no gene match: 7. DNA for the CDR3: TGTGCCAGTAGTGTAAGGACTAGCGGGAGTGTCTACGAGCAGTACTTC. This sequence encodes CASSVRTSGSVYEQYF. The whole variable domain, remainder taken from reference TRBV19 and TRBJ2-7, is DGGITQSPKYLFRKEGQNVTLSCEQNLNHDAMYWYRQDPGQGLRLIYYSQIVNDFQKGDIAEGYSVSREKKESFPLTVTSAQKNPTAFYLCASSVRTSGSVYEQYFGPGTRLTVT.